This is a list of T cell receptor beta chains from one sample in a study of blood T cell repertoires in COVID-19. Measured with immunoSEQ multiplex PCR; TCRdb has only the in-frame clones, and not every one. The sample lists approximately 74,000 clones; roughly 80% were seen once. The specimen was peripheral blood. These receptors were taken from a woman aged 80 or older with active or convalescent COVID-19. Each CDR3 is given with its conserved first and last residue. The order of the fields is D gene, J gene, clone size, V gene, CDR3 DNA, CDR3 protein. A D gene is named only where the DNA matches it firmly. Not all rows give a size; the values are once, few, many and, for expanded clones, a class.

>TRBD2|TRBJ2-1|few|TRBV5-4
TGTGCCAGCAGCTTGAAACTAGCGGGGATTACTGTCTACAATGAGCAGTTCTTC
CASSLKLAGITVYNEQFF
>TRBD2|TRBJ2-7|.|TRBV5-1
TGCGCCAGCAGCTCCAATCTAGCGGGGGTGGCCTACGAGCAGTACTTC
CASSSNLAGVAYEQYF
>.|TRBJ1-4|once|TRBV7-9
TGTGCCAGCAGCCTCAGTGCGGGGTTTAGGGCAACTAATGAAAAACTGTTTTTT
CASSLSAGFRATNEKLFF
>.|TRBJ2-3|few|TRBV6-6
TGTGCCAGCAGCCGCCCCACAGGGACAGATACGCAGTATTTT
CASSRPTGTDTQYF
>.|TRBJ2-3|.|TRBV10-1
TGCGCCAGCAGTGAGTCGGGGGGGGGCCTTATAGATACGCAGTATTTT
CASSESGGGLIDTQYF
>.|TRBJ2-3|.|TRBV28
TGTGCCAGCCATACCCCGCCGGGGTTTACGCAGTATTTT
CASHTPPGFTQYF
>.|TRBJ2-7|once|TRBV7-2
TGTGCCAGCAGCTTAGAAAGGCAGGGCCCCAAAAGCGAGCAGTACTTC
CASSLERQGPKSEQYF
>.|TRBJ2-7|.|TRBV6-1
TGTGCCAGCAGTGAGGTCTACAGGGTAGTGGAGCAGTACTTC
CASSEVYRVVEQYF
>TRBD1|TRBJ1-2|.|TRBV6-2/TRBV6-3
TGTGCCAGCAGCCGACAGGGGTCGAACTATGGCTACACCTTC
CASSRQGSNYGYTF
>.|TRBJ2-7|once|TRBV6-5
TGTGCCAGCAGTTCCCGACAGGCTCTCTTCTACGAGCAGTACTTC
CASSSRQALFYEQYF
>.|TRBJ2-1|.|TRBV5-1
TGCGCCAGCAGCCCTTGGACGGGAAACTACAATGAGCAGTTCTTC
CASSPWTGNYNEQFF
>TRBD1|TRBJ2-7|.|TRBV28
TGTGCCAGCAGTTTATGGAGGACAGGGTCCTACGAGCAGTACTTC
CASSLWRTGSYEQYF
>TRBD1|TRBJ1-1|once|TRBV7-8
TGTGCCAGCCCCCGAAAGGGACAGGGGGGGGTGAACACTGAAGCTTTCTTT
CASPRKGQGGVNTEAFF
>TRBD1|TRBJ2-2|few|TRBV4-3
TGCGCCAGCAGCAGACAGGGGTTTGGCACCGGGGAGCTGTTTTTT
CASSRQGFGTGELFF
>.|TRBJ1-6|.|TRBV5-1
TGCGCCAGCAGCTTGGCCGGGGAGGGAAATTCACCCCTCCACTTT
CASSLAGEGNSPLHF
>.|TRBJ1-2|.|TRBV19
TGTGCCAGTAGTATTACCGGGTTGAATGGCTACACCTTC
CASSITGLNGYTF
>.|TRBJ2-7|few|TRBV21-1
TGTGCCAGCAGCAAGCGATTCCGGGACATGTGCAACGAGCAGTACTTC
CASSKRFRDMCNEQYF
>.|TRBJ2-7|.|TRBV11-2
TGTGCCAGCAGCTTAAGTCGGGTTTTCGAGCAGTACTTC
CASSLSRVFEQYF
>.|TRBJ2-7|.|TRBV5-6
TGTGCCAGCAGCTTGAGGGGCAGCGACGAGCAGTACTTC
CASSLRGSDEQYF
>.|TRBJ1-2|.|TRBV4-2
TGTGCCAGCAGCCCGGGGGGTGGCTACACCTTC
CASSPGGGYTF
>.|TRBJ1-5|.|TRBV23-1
TGCGCCAGCAGTCAATCGAGAGCCAGGGGAAGCAATCAGCCCCAGCATTTT
CASSQSRARGSNQPQHF
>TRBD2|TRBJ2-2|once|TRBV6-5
TGTGCCAGCTGTAGCGGGGGGGCGATCAGGGAGCTGTTTTTT
CASCSGGAIRELFF
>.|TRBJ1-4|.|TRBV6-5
TGTGCCAGCAGTTACTCAGGAGCAACTAATGAAAAACTGTTTTTT
CASSYSGATNEKLFF
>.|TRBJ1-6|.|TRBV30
TGTGCCTGGAGTGTACAGCCAAATTCACCCCTCCACTTT
CAWSVQPNSPLHF
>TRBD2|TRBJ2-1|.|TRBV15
TGTGCCACCAGCAGAGAAATACTGGGGACTAGCGGGGGGGCCGGAACCTACAATGAGCAGTTCTTC
CATSREILGTSGGAGTYNEQFF
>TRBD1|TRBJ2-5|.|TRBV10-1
TGCGCCAGCAGTGAGGGCGCAGGGGGCGTAGAGACCCAGTACTTC
CASSEGAGGVETQYF
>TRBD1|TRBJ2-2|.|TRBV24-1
TGTGCCACCAGTGAACTGGACAGGGGGGCCTCAAACACCGGGGAGCTGTTTTTT
CATSELDRGASNTGELFF
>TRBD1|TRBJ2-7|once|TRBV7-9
TGTGCCAGCAGCCCGGGGACAGACTCCTACGAGCAGTACTTC
CASSPGTDSYEQYF
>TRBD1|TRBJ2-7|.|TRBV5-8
TGTGCCAGCAGCTTGGGCTCGGGACAGGGGGCGAGCGAGCAGTACTTC
CASSLGSGQGASEQYF
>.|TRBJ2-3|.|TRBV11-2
TGTGCCAGCAGCTTAGATATGGATACGCAGTATTTT
CASSLDMDTQYF
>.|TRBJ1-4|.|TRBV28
TGTGCCAGCAATTCGGGAAGAAATGAAAAACTGTTTTTT
CASNSGRNEKLFF
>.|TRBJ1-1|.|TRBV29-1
TGCAGCGTTATTCTCTTGAACACTGAAGCTTTCTTT
CSVILLNTEAFF
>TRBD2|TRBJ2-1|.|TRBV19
TGTGCCAGTAGTATAGCTGAGACTAGCGTCTACAATGAGCAGTTCTTC
CASSIAETSVYNEQFF
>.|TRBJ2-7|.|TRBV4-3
TGCGCCAGCAGCCAAGATCTCGCAGGGGAAACTTCCTACGAGCAGTACTTC
CASSQDLAGETSYEQYF
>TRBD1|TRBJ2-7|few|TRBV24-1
TGTGCCACCAGTGATTTGGCCGGGACAGGGGGCACCAACGAGCAGTACTTC
CATSDLAGTGGTNEQYF
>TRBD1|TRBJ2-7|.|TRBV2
TGTGCCAGCAGTGGGACAGGGGGCGCCGAGCAGTACTTC
CASSGTGGAEQYF
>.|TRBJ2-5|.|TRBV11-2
TGTGCCAGCAGCTTAGAGAACAGAAAGACCCAGTACTTC
CASSLENRKTQYF
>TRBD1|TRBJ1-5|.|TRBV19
TGTGCCAGTAGTATTGGGACAGGGCTACAGCCCCAGCATTTT
CASSIGTGLQPQHF
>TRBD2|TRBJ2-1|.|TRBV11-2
TGTGCCAGCAGCTCTCTGGCGGGAGGGCCGAGGAATGAGCAGTTCTTC
CASSSLAGGPRNEQFF
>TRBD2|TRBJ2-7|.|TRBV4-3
TGCGCCAGCAGCCAAGATCAGACTAGCGGGACCTACGAGCAGTACTTC
CASSQDQTSGTYEQYF
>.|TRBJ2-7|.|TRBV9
TGTGCCAGCAGCGACCGATCGGAGGGGGCCGACGAGCAGTACTTC
CASSDRSEGADEQYF
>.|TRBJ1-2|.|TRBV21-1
TGTGCCAGCAGCCACATCGCGGGACAGGGGGCGAATTGGTACTATGGCTACACCTTC
CASSHIAGQGANWYYGYTF
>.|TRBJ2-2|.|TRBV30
TGTGCCTGGTCGGAGAGGGTTGCTAACACCGGGGAGCTGTTTTTT
CAWSERVANTGELFF
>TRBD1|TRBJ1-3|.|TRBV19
TGTGCCAGTATGCAGGGGGCTTCCTCTGGAAACACCATATATTTT
CASMQGASSGNTIYF
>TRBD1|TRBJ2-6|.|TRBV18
TGTGCCAGCTCACTCGCCCAGGGGGCCTTCCACTCTGGGGCCAACGTCCTGACTTTC
CASSLAQGAFHSGANVLTF
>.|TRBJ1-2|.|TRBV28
TGTGCCAGCAGTTCCCCCGCAGGATTGCTCGGCTACACCTTC
CASSSPAGLLGYTF
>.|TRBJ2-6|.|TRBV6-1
TGTGCCAGCAGTGATAGGCTAGGGGCCTCTGGGGCCAACGTCCTGACTTTC
CASSDRLGASGANVLTF
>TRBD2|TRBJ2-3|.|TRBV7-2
TGTGCCAGCAGCCTGACTAGCGGGGGAGTCACAGATACGCAGTATTTT
CASSLTSGGVTDTQYF
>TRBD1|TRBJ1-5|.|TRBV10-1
TGCGCCAGCAGTAAGTCGAAGACCGGGACAGGGAATCAGCCCCAGCATTTT
CASSKSKTGTGNQPQHF
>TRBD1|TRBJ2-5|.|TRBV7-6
TGTGCCAGCAGCTTAGCAGGGGGCGGATGGGAGACCCAGTACTTC
CASSLAGGGWETQYF
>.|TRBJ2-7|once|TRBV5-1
TGCGCCAGCAGCGGCAGGGGGCCTAGCGGGGCCTACGAGCAGTACTTC
CASSGRGPSGAYEQYF
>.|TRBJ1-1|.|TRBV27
TGTGCCAGCAGAATGAGGATGAACACTGAAGCTTTCTTT
CASRMRMNTEAFF
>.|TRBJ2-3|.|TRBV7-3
TGTGCCAGCAGCTTAACGCCGGCTGCCCAGGCTAGCACAGATACGCAGTATTTT
CASSLTPAAQASTDTQYF